The rows below give T cell receptor beta chains drawn from one sample of a study of ipilimumab plus nivolumab after autologous stem cell transplantation. Libraries were prepared by immunoSEQ multiplex PCR; TCRdb keeps only in-frame clonotypes and omits some of them. The data contain approximately 40,000 clones, 92% of them singletons. Sample: PBMCs, taken in a trial of ipilimumab plus nivolumab as post-transplant consolidation. The receptors were sampled from a male donor with multiple myeloma. Each CDR3 is given with its conserved first and last residue. A D gene is named only where the DNA matches it firmly. Expanded clones are given a class, and other clones once, few, many or no size at all.

TRBV5-4	TRBD2	NA	TRBJ2-5	TGTGCCAGCAGCTTGGGGCTAGCGGGGGCTCAAGAGACCCAGTACTTC	CASSLGLAGAQETQYF
TRBV7-6	TRBD2	NA	TRBJ2-7	TGTGCCAGCAGCCCACAGCGGGGGGCGACCTACGAGCAGTACTTC	CASSPQRGATYEQYF
TRBV14	NA	few	TRBJ1-1	TGTGCCAGCAGCGGTCACCTGAACACTGAAGCTTTCTTT	CASSGHLNTEAFF
TRBV4-1	TRBD2	once	TRBJ2-3	TGCGCCAGCAGCCGGACTAGCCGGGATACGCAGTATTTT	CASSRTSRDTQYF
TRBV7-9	TRBD1	NA	TRBJ1-1	TGTGCCAGCAGCTTATCGGACAGGGTCGCTGAAGCTTTCTTT	CASSLSDRVAEAFF
TRBV9	NA	NA	TRBJ2-2	TGTGCCAGCAGCGCCCCGTGGGGCGGTAAGAAGCTGTTTTTT	CASSAPWGGKKLFF
TRBV15	TRBD2	NA	TRBJ2-7	TGTGCCACCAGCAGAGCGGTGGGAGGGTGGGAGCAGTACTTC	CATSRAVGGWEQYF
TRBV5-1	TRBD2	NA	TRBJ2-3	TGCGCCAGCAGCCCTAGCGGGGGGGAGATCTATACGCAGTATTTT	CASSPSGGEIYTQYF
TRBV27	NA	few	TRBJ1-2	TGTGCCAGCAGTTTATCCGGGGGGGTACGGGGCTACACCTTC	CASSLSGGVRGYTF
TRBV9	TRBD2	NA	TRBJ2-7	TGTGCCAGCGGGAGGGCCGGGTCCTACGAGCAGTACTTC	CASGRAGSYEQYF
TRBV19	TRBD2	NA	TRBJ2-1	TGTGCCAGTAGTATACCCTTTCGACTAGCGGGAGGGTATTACAATGAGCAGTTCTTC	CASSIPFRLAGGYYNEQFF
TRBV9	TRBD1	NA	TRBJ2-1	TGTGCCAGCAGCGTAGCCGGGACAGGGGGCAATGAGCAGTTCTTC	CASSVAGTGGNEQFF